The 26 T cell receptor beta chains listed next were all sequenced from one sample in a study of metastatic and nonmetastatic thyroid tumors. Thyroid surgery was performed in patients who had received no treatment beforehand. From the PCR reads, TCRdb re-called clones with MiXCR. The table records tens of thousands of clones, roughly a fifth of them present only once. The sequenced sample consisted of blood. The source of these receptors is a female donor with papillary thyroid cancer or a benign thyroid nodule (not recorded which). Some clones in this sample may be carry-over from other donors' samples.

About this clone itself: An end of the junction does not agree with germline; a read error may underlie this. The chain couples TRBV11-1 to TRBJ2-6; 7 positions match TRBD1. From germline, CDR1 is SGHAT and CDR2 FQDESV (reference sequence). The CDR3 spans 18 residues. Here the CDR3 reads CASSSPGGVLPGSNFLTF. The CDR3 bases are TGTGCCAGCAGCTCACCAGGGGGAGTCTTACCTGGGTCCAACTTCCTGACTTTC.

Comments on this clone: The junction differs from germline at one of its ends, possibly a read error. The chain uses TRBV15 and TRBJ1-1; D not certain. This CDR3 is built from 13 residues. Per germline, CDR1 LNHNV and CDR2 YYDKDF (reference sequence). DNA of the CDR3: TGTGCCACCTCTTCCGGCTTGAACACTGAATCTTTCTTT. Translation gives CATSSGLNTESFF.

In its sample, this clone was seen once. The V call is TRBV15, the J call TRBJ1-3, with 8 positions matching TRBD1. Germline V gene sequence: CDR1 LNHNV, CDR2 YYDKDF (reference sequence). Losses at the gene ends were 7 bases for V and 6 bases for J; bases not matched to a gene: 11. CDR3 size: 15 residues. The CDR3 region is CATITDREGVNTIYF. The CDR3 coding sequence is TGTGCCACCATCACGGACAGGGAAGGTGTAAACACCATATATTTT. Drawing the rest from reference TRBV15 and TRBJ1-3, the complete variable domain is DAMVIQNPRYQVTQFGKPVTLSCSQTLNHNVMYWYQQKSSQAPKLLFHYYDKDFNNEADTPDNFQSRRPNTSFCFLDIRSPGLGDTAMYLCATITDREGVNTIYFGEGSWLTVV.

In regard to this clone: Compared with germline, one end of the junction differs, possibly owing to a read error. The J gene is TRBJ2-2, the V gene TRBV7-7; a possible D gene is TRBD2 (5 bases). From germline, CDR1 is SSHAT and CDR2 FNYEAQ (reference sequence). The CDR3 covers 13 residues. The CDR3 coding sequence is TGTGCTAGCAGCCCTAGCCCTGAAGGGGAGCTGTTTTTT. This gives the protein CASSPSPEGELFF.

This clone has just a few counts. The gene calls are TRBV6-2 or TRBV6-3 and TRBJ2-7; TRBD1 agrees at 9 bases. Germline CDR1 MNHEY, CDR2 SVGEGT. This CDR3 is 15 amino acids long. J lost 0 bases, V lost 0 bases, and 0 bases had no gene match. In DNA, the CDR3 is TGTGCCAGCAGTTACTCGACAGGGGGCTCCTACGAGCAGTACTTC. Its protein is CASSYSTGGSYEQYF.

At least ten counts were recorded for this clone. The V and J genes are TRBV6-2 or TRBV6-3 and TRBJ2-1; the D is unclear. The CDR3 is 13 residues long. Germline CDR1 and CDR2: MNHEY and SVGEGT. Trimming cost V 2 bases and J 3 bases, with 5 bases left between them. The CDR3 here is CASSYGDYNEQFF. The CDR3 bases are TGTGCCAGCAGTTACGGAGACTACAATGAGCAGTTCTTC.

This chain joins TRBV20-1 and TRBJ1-4, with a weak D call TRBD1 (6 bases). The V and J ends lost 6 bases and 5 bases respectively, with 10 bases between them. The germline V gene has CDR1 DFQATT and CDR2 SNEGSKA (reference sequence). The CDR3 runs to 12 residues. The CDR3 nucleotides are TGCAGTGCACGGACAGAAAATGAAAAACTGTTTTTT. As protein: CSARTENEKLFF.

The chain uses TRBV30 and TRBJ2-7; D is undetermined. Germline assignment: CDR1 GTSNPN and CDR2 SVGIG (reference sequence). CDR3 length equals 13 residues. Trimming removed 4 bases at V and 4 bases at J, with 14 bases between. CDR3 sequence reads: CAWILVPGYEQYF. CDR3 coding DNA: TGTGCCTGGATACTCGTGCCTGGGTACGAGCAGTACTTC.

This clone appeared many times. The chain is built from TRBV29-1 and TRBJ1-5; TRBD1 is a possible D gene (5 bases). The length of the CDR3 is 16 residues. Deletions cut 6 bases from V and 1 base from J, with 19 bases between. Germline-derived CDR1 and CDR2 are SQVTM and ANQGSEA. CDR3 nucleotides: TGCAGCGTGCAATTCGGGGGTGCGAAGAGCAATCAGCCCCAGCATTTT. Translation gives CSVQFGGAKSNQPQHF.

This clone was counted many times. This sequence joins TRBV11-2 and TRBJ2-7, with a weak D call TRBD1 (6 bases). Germline V gene lookup returns CDR1 SGHAT and CDR2 FQNNGV. CDR3 length: 13 residues. V shed 3 bases and J shed 1 base, with 7 bases lying between them. The CDR3 region is CASSFGQSYEQYF. The CDR3 bases are TGTGCCAGCAGCTTTGGACAGTCCTACGAGCAGTACTTC.

The chain uses TRBV20-1 and TRBJ2-2; possibly TRBD1 for D (5 bases). Germline CDR1 is DFQATT and CDR2 is SNEGSKA (reference sequence). The germline V and J ends were trimmed by 7 bases and 4 bases, with 16 bases remaining between them. The CDR3 totals 14 residues. CDR3 region: CSVQVQVSTGELFF. CDR3 DNA: TGCAGTGTACAGGTACAGGTTAGCACCGGGGAGCTGTTTTTT.

This clone rates as large. The CDR3 sequence: CASSEINTGELFF. CDR3 nucleotides: TGTGCCAGCAGCGAGATAAACACCGGGGAGCTGTTTTTT. The rearrangement uses TRBV6-1 and TRBJ2-2; D unresolved. The germline gives CDR1 MNHNS, CDR2 SASEGT. Trimming cost V 6 bases and J 2 bases, with 7 bases left between them. CDR3 length: 13 residues.

At least ten counts were recorded for this clone. This sequence joins TRBV30 and TRBJ2-5, with D perhaps TRBD2 (5 bases). CDR1 and CDR2 from the germline V gene are GTSNPN and SVGIG (reference sequence). This CDR3 region has 15 residues. Trimming pared 2 bases from V and 0 bases from J, leaving 13 bases between. CDR3: CAWSRGNSYQETQYF. For the CDR3, the DNA is TGTGCCTGGAGTCGGGGAAATTCGTACCAAGAGACCCAGTACTTC.

This chain connects TRBV12-3 or TRBV12-4 to TRBJ2-1; 7 bases fit TRBD1. This CDR3 spans 15 amino acids. V gave up 0 bases and J gave up 2 bases; unmatched junction bases: 1. DNA for the CDR3: TGTGCCAGCAGTTTAGCAGGGGGCCCCTACAATGAGCAGTTCTTC. Its protein product is CASSLAGGPYNEQFF.

This clone is termed medium-sized (0.01 to 0.1%). The chain recombines TRBV6-2 or TRBV6-3 with TRBJ2-7, with TRBD1 as a possible D gene (6 bases). CDR1 and CDR2 (germline): MNHEY, SVGEGT. The CDR3 is made up of 18 amino acids. Trimming cost V 2 bases and J 9 bases, with 29 bases left between them. CDR3 in amino acids: CASSYGLGAEAFPTMQYF. In DNA form, the CDR3 reads TGTGCCAGCAGTTACGGCCTGGGGGCGGAGGCCTTTCCTACGATGCAGTACTTC.

As regards this clone: Other DNA sequences from this sample encode an identical CDR3 as well. CDR3 in DNA: TGCGCCAGCAGCTTGGATTTCCGAAACACCATATATTTT. Its protein is CASSLDFRNTIYF. V usage is TRBV5-1 and J usage is TRBJ1-3; no clear D. Germline values: CDR1 SGHRS, CDR2 YFSETQ. V was pared by 0 bases and J by 5 bases, with 6 bases between. The CDR3 has 13 amino acids.

The table lists this clone with many counts. The genes are TRBV12-3 or TRBV12-4 and TRBJ1-2; D gene uncertain. V was trimmed by 2 bases and J by 5 bases, leaving 12 bases between them. CDR3 length equals 14 residues. CDR3 loop: CASSLNGPGYGYTF. The CDR3 DNA reads as TGTGCCAGCAGTTTAAACGGACCCGGGTATGGCTACACCTTC.

In this sample, this clone turned up many times. Other DNA sequences from this sample encode an identical CDR3 as well. The chain has TRBV7-3 and TRBJ1-1, with 7 bases that match TRBD1. Trimming took 8 bases from V and 4 from J; bases not matched to a gene: 10. The CDR3 runs 14 residues. Germline V CDR1 and CDR2: SGHTA, FQGTGA. The CDR3 is CASSLTGSFTEAFF. CDR3 sequence (DNA): TGTGCCAGCTCTTTGACAGGGTCCTTCACTGAAGCTTTCTTT. Full variable domain (missing parts from reference TRBV7-3 and TRBJ1-1): GAGVSQTPSNKVTEKGKYVELRCDPISGHTALYWYRQSLGQGPEFLIYFQGTGAADDSGLPNDRFFAVRPEGSVSTLKIQRTERGDSAVYLCASSLTGSFTEAFFGQGTRLTVV.

About this clone itself: Being one base from a much bigger clone, this may be a read error. The chain employs TRBV20-1 and TRBJ1-1; D is uncertain. The CDR3 is made up of 14 amino acids. The ends were cut back, 5 bases at V and 4 bases at J, with 17 bases in the middle. CDR1 is DFQATT and CDR2 is SNEGSKA in the germline V gene (reference sequence). CDR3 nucleotides: TGCAGTGCTGTACCACCCGGGTCGGGCACTGAAGCTTTCTTT. It yields the protein CSAVPPGSGTEAFF.

This chain links TRBV6-2 or TRBV6-3 with TRBJ2-1; 9 nucleotides match TRBD2. V lost 6 bases to trimming and J lost 7 bases; unmatched junction nucleotides: 13. The CDR3 is 16 amino acids. Looked up from germline, CDR1 is MNHEY and CDR2 is SVGEGT. The CDR3 loop is CASRSAGTSWKNEQFF. The CDR3, as DNA: TGTGCCAGCAGGTCAGCCGGGACTAGCTGGAAGAATGAGCAGTTCTTC.

This clone was recorded many times. The V gene is TRBV12-3 or TRBV12-4, the J gene TRBJ2-4, with D possibly matching TRBD1 (5 bases). CDR3 size: 11 residues. Trimming shortened V by 5 bases and J by 8 bases, and 7 bases separated the two germline ends. The CDR3 DNA reads as TGTGCCAGCAGTCAGGGATACATTCAGTACTTC. As protein: CASSQGYIQYF.

This clone rates as medium-sized. This rearrangement joins TRBV28 to TRBJ1-6; D uncertain. Germline-derived CDR1 and CDR2 are MDHEN and SYDVKM. V dropped 8 bases and J dropped 9 bases, with 11 bases sitting between them. This CDR3 comprises 12 residues. CDR3 nucleotide sequence: TGTGCCAGCCAGGTTTTGGGTTCACCCCTCCACTTT. It is translated as CASQVLGSPLHF.

There are many counts of this clone. V usage is TRBV5-6 and J usage is TRBJ2-7; no clear D. V lost 0 bases and J lost 2, with 9 bases in between. CDR3 length equals 14 residues. Germline CDR1 reads SGHDT; CDR2 reads YYEEEE. The DNA for the CDR3 is TGTGCCAGCAGCTTGGACCCCTGGACCTACGAGCAGTACTTC. Translating gives CASSLDPWTYEQYF.

This clone was observed many times. The V gene is TRBV7-8, the J gene TRBJ1-1; D uncertain. V lost 0 bases to trimming and J lost 0 bases, with 5 bases between them. The CDR3 contains 14 residues. Germline V lookup: CDR1 SGHVS, CDR2 FQNEAQ. The CDR3 DNA is TGTGCCAGCAGCTTAGCGGTTATGAACACTGAAGCTTTCTTT. Amino acids: CASSLAVMNTEAFF.

This clone was seen repeatedly, ten times or more. The V gene is TRBV11-3, the J gene TRBJ2-1; the match to TRBD1 covers 9 bases. This CDR3 has 16 residues. Germline-derived CDR1 and CDR2 are SGHNT and YENEEA. Losses at the gene ends were 6 bases for V and 0 bases for J; bases not matched to a gene: 6. The DNA of the CDR3 is TGTGCCAGCAGACAGGGGGCAAGGGACTCCTACAATGAGCAGTTCTTC. Translation gives CASRQGARDSYNEQFF.

In this sample, this clone turned up many times. This chain connects TRBV20-1 to TRBJ2-7; D gene ambiguous. Germline values: CDR1 DFQATT, CDR2 SNEGSKA (reference sequence). The CDR3 extends over 14 amino acids. Trimming pared 1 base from V and 0 bases from J, leaving 10 bases between. For the CDR3, the DNA is TGCAGTGCTAGAGGGGCCAGAGACTCCTACGAGCAGTACTTC. Its translation is CSARGARDSYEQYF.